The rows below give T cell receptor beta chains drawn from one sample of a study of T cell repertoires in aging, cancer and after chemotherapy. TCRdb passed the multiplex PCR reads through MiXCR, listing each CDR3 protein once. The table lists about 4,300 distinct CDR3 sequences, 39% of them singletons. Sequencing was done on a sample of blood. These receptor sequences come from a human donor with a blood cancer. Each CDR3 is given without its conserved first and last residue. The order of the fields is J gene, D gene, V gene, CDR3 protein. The D gene is left open where the match is weak.

j_gene: TRBJ2-3; d_gene: -; v_gene: TRBV19; CDR3aa: ASRPLDSSWADTQY
j_gene: TRBJ2-1; d_gene: -; v_gene: TRBV7-9; CDR3aa: ASSLWASPYNEQF
j_gene: TRBJ2-3; d_gene: -; v_gene: TRBV19; CDR3aa: ASSGTGSSTDTQY
j_gene: TRBJ2-1; d_gene: TRBD1; v_gene: TRBV9; CDR3aa: ASSALTGESYNEQF
j_gene: TRBJ2-2; d_gene: TRBD2; v_gene: TRBV24-1; CDR3aa: ATSDLAGDTGELF
j_gene: TRBJ2-7; d_gene: -; v_gene: TRBV6-5; CDR3aa: ASSYSCEQY
j_gene: TRBJ2-3; d_gene: -; v_gene: TRBV10-1; CDR3aa: ASSAFTFGTDTQY
j_gene: TRBJ1-5; d_gene: -; v_gene: TRBV19; CDR3aa: ASRGKKTGSSNQPQH
j_gene: TRBJ1-3; d_gene: -; v_gene: TRBV6-5; CDR3aa: ASSSQGLSGNTIY
j_gene: TRBJ1-6; d_gene: -; v_gene: TRBV6-1; CDR3aa: ASRPDRRSYNSPLH